Below, one T cell receptor (beta chain) is given with its context. Its cognate antigen is unknown. The assay was immunoSEQ multiplex PCR, and TCRdb's table has in-frame clones only and misses some. The sample records fewer than 40,000 clones, about 69% being singletons. The germline gives CDR1 MNHEY, CDR2 SMNVEV (reference sequence). V lost 0 bases, J lost 4 bases, and 12 bases lay in between. The CDR3 spans 15 residues. The entry originates in a study of vaccination effects on CD4 cells after COVID-19. About the research overall: The vaccine given was either BNT162b2 or mRNA-1273, in two doses. A couple of convalescent patients each provided a sample, at 16 days and at one week before vaccination.

Prior to sequencing, the ViraFEST assay stimulated PBMC with viral peptide pools, which expanded the antigen-specific CD4+ T cells. After roughly 9 days in culture, the CD4+ T cells were isolated. Sometime from March through December 2020, the person acquired a SARS-CoV-2 infection that PCR confirmed. Cultures of a few million PBMC per well contained approximately 10 IU/ml IL-2 plus 10 ug/ml peptides. At days 3 and 7, half of the medium was exchanged for IL-2 medium. The source material was CD4+ T cells from PBMCs cultured with a peptide pool, sampled before COVID-19 vaccination. V gene TRBV27 combines with J gene TRBJ1-1; D might be TRBD1 (6 bases). The source of this sequence is a human donor who had a prior SARS-CoV-2 infection. CDR3 protein: CASSLSNRVGTEAFF. The CDR3 DNA reads TGTGCCAGCAGTTTATCGAACAGGGTCGGCACTGAAGCTTTCTTT.